The present T cell receptor beta chain was sequenced within a study of T cell responses to AZD1222 COVID-19 vaccine. About the research overall: Recipients boosted at about 4 weeks or about 12 weeks are pooled. General observations from the study: Seropositive status at baseline applied to only five to seven AZD1222 recipients. Clonal diversity may have been underestimated in mostly white British donors. Mapped onto spike, vaccine-associated CD4 TCRs spanned it and were dominant at 160-218 and 743-854.

V lost 6 bases, J lost 1 base, and 6 bases stayed unmatched. The length of the CDR3 is 15 residues. The germline V gene has CDR1 SGHAT and CDR2 FQNNGV. Libraries were prepared by immunoSEQ multiplex PCR; TCRdb keeps only in-frame clonotypes and omits some of them. The table includes approximately 64,000 clones, roughly 89% detected once. With respect to this clone: Its antigen is as yet unknown.

This chain connects TRBV11-2 to TRBJ2-1; 7 bases line up with TRBD2. Material: peripheral blood, obtained on day 0 of AZD1222 vaccination. The origin of this receptor is an adult in good health. CDR3 residues: CASSYPGLSYNEQFF. CDR3 nucleotide sequence: TGTGCCAGCAGTTACCCGGGACTATCCTACAATGAGCAGTTCTTC.